This T cell receptor beta chain was identified in a study of T cell responses to AZD1222 COVID-19 vaccine. Study-level results: Baseline serostatus was positive in only a handful of AZD1222 recipients. A rise in Spike-specific TCR breadth and depth followed two AZD1222 doses.

Note on this clone: Its matching antigen is unknown.

Sequencing was performed with immunoSEQ multiplex PCR; in TCRdb, only in-frame clones are kept and a portion is missing. The table includes 150,000 or so clones, approximately 90% detected once. Losses at the gene ends were 0 bases for V and 7 bases for J; bases not matched to a gene: 5. This CDR3 is built from 15 residues. Per the germline V gene, CDR1 is SEHNR and CDR2 is FQNEAQ (reference sequence). The source of this sequence is an adult who received the AZD1222 COVID-19 vaccine. Source: peripheral blood, taken 28 days after the second AZD1222 dose. V is TRBV7-9 and J is TRBJ1-2, with 10 bases lining up with TRBD1. This CDR3 reads CASSLAGTGDGGYTF. For the CDR3, the DNA is TGTGCCAGCAGCTTAGCCGGGACAGGGGACGGTGGCTACACCTTC.